The source of this TCR beta chain is a study of CD8+ T cells in alopecia areata. Study results and caveats: Lesional scalp, notably in alopecia totalis/universalis, had clonality above that of normal scalp. TCRs were shared less clearly across patients than in mice, possibly for HLA-related reasons.

Notes on this clone: Its antigen remains unidentified.

Trimming at V came to 1 base and at J to 0 bases, leaving 1 base not matched to a gene. In germline, CDR1 is SNHLY, CDR2 FYNNEI. The CDR3 sequence is 15 residues long. Extraction and reverse transcription of RNA yielded cDNA as the sequencing template. Profiled with immunoSEQ multiplex PCR; TCRdb holds only in-frame clones, not every one. The sample lists roughly 100,000 clones, less than 70% occurring once. Cell sorting was applied to PBMCs, and CD4+ and CD8+ T cells were collected. The receptor comes from a human donor in good health. This sequence joins TRBV2 and TRBJ2-3, with 7 bases that match TRBD1. Sequences were obtained from CD4+ T cells sorted from blood. The CDR3 sequence is CASSEGTGSTDTQYF. The CDR3 coding sequence is TGTGCCAGCAGTGAAGGGACAGGAAGCACAGATACGCAGTATTTT.